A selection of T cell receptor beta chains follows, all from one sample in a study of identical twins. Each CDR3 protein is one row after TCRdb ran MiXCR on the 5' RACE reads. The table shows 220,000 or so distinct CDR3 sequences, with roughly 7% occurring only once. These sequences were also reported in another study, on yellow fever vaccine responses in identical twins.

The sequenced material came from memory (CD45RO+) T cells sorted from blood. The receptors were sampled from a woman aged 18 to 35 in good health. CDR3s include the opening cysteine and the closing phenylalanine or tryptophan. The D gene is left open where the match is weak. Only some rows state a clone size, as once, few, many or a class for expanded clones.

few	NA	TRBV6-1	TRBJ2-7	TGTGCCAGCAGTGAACTCTTCCTGAGCTCCTACGAGCAGTACTTC	CASSELFLSSYEQYF
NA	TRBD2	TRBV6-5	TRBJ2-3	TGTGCCAGCAGTTACCGGGGGGGTAGGGATACGCAGTATTTT	CASSYRGGRDTQYF
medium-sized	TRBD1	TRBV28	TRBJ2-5	TGTGCCAGCAGTGGGGGACAGAAACAAGAGACCCAGTACTTC	CASSGGQKQETQYF
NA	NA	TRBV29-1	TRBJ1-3	TGCAGCGTTGACAGGACACGCTCTGGAAACACCATATATTTT	CSVDRTRSGNTIYF
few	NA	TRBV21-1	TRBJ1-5	TGTGCCAGCAGCCCCGGGGGGCTTGGTCAGCCCCAGCATTTT	CASSPGGLGQPQHF
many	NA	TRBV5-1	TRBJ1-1	TGCGCCAGCAGCCCCGGGGGGGTAGACACTGAAGCTTTCTTT	CASSPGGVDTEAFF
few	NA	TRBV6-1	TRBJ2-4	TGTGCCAGCAGCCCCCGAGGGGGGATAGCCAAAAACATTCAGTACTTC	CASSPRGGIAKNIQYF
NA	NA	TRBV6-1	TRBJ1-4	TGTGCCAGCCGGCCAGCGGATGCAACTAATGAAAAACTGTTTTTT	CASRPADATNEKLFF
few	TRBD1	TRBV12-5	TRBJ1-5	TGTGCTAGTGGTTTGTCGGTTGGACAGGGCCATCAGCCCCAGCATTTT	CASGLSVGQGHQPQHF
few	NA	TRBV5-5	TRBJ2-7	TGTGCCAGCAGACGACAGGTCGGTTTCCACGAGCAGTACTTC	CASRRQVGFHEQYF
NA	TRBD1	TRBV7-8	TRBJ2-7	TGTGCCAGCAGCCCCGGACAGGGCTACTACGAGCAGTACTTC	CASSPGQGYYEQYF
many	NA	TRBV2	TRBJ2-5	TGTGCCAGCAGTGAAAGGGCCCTGGGCCAAGAGACCCAGTACTTC	CASSERALGQETQYF
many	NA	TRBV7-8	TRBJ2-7	TGTGCCAGCAGCTTAGTTCGGGTGGGCTCCTACGAGCAGTACTTC	CASSLVRVGSYEQYF
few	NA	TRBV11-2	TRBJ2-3	TGTGCCAGCAGCGAACGGGTCTTGGGCACAGATACGCAGTATTTT	CASSERVLGTDTQYF
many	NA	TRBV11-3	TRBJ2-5	TGTGCCAGCAGCTTAGGTCTGTCAGCACAAGAGACCCAGTACTTC	CASSLGLSAQETQYF
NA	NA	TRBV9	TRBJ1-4	TGTGCCAGCAGCGTAAATCCGGGGGCGGCGGAAAAACTGTTTTTT	CASSVNPGAAEKLFF
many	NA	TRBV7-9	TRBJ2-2	TGTGCCAGCAGCCCTCGCCCGGTGGGATCGAACACCGGGGAGCTGTTTTTT	CASSPRPVGSNTGELFF
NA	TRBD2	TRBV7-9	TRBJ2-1	TGTGCCAGCAGCTTATCTCTAGCGGAGTACAATGAGCAGTTCTTC	CASSLSLAEYNEQFF
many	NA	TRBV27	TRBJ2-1	TGTGCCAGCAGTCCGACAGCCCCGACGGGCAATGAGCAGTTCTTC	CASSPTAPTGNEQFF
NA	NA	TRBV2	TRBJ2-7	TGTGCCAGCAGGGAGCTAGACAGATTCTCCTACGAGCAGTACTTC	CASRELDRFSYEQYF
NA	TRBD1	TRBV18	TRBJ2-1	TGTGCCAGCTCGCCTGGACAGGGAAGGTTCGGGAATGAGCAGTTCTTC	CASSPGQGRFGNEQFF
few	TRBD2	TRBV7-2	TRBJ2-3	TGTGCCAGCAGCCCTAGCGGGAGCGGGGATACGCAGTATTTT	CASSPSGSGDTQYF
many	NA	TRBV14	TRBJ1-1	TGTGCCAGCAGCCAAGAGGTTAACGCAGGTCCTGAAGCTTTCTTT	CASSQEVNAGPEAFF
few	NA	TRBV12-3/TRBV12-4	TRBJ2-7	TGTGCCTCTGCAGGGGTCTACGAGCAGTACTTC	CASAGVYEQYF
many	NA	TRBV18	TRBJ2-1	TGTGCCAGCTCACATACCCGGGGAGAGCAGTTCTTC	CASSHTRGEQFF
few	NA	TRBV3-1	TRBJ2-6	TGTGCCAGCAGCGCTGCAGGTGGGGCCAACGTCCTGACTTTC	CASSAAGGANVLTF
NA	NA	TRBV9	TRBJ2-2	TGTGCCAGCAGCGTCCCAGGGTCGTACACCGGGGAGCTGTTTTTT	CASSVPGSYTGELFF
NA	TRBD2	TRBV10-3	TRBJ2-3	TGTGCCATCAGCGAGAGGGGAGAGATAGCGGGGAATAGCAATACGCAGTGTTTT	CAISERGEIAGNSNTQCF
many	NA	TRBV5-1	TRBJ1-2	TGCGCCAGCAGCTTTGAGGGTGGCTATGGCTACACCTTC	CASSFEGGYGYTF
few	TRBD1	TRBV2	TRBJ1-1	TGTGCCAACCGGGACAGGGACACTGAAGCTTTCTTT	CANRDRDTEAFF
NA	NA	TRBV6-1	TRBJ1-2	TGTGCCAGCAGACCCGGACGTACCAACTATGGCTACACCTTC	CASRPGRTNYGYTF
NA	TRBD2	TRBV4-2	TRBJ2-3	TGTGCCAGCAGCCCACGGACTAGCGGGACCACAGATACGCAGTATTTT	CASSPRTSGTTDTQYF
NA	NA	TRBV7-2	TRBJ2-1	TGTGCCAGCAGCTTAGTGGGAGCCGAGCAGTTCTTC	CASSLVGAEQFF
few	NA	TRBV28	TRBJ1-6	TGTGCCAGCAGCCCCGCGGGTGGGAATAATTCACCCCTCCACTTT	CASSPAGGNNSPLHF
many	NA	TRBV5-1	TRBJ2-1	TGCGCCAGCAGCTCCGCATCAGGGTTTTTGGAAAATGAGCAGTTCTTC	CASSSASGFLENEQFF
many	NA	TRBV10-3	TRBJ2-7	TGTGCCATCAGTGAGGGCGGTTCCTACGAGCAGTACTTC	CAISEGGSYEQYF
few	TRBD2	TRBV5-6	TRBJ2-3	TGTGCCAGCAGTCCTAGCGGGAGCGTCCCGGATACGCAGTATTTT	CASSPSGSVPDTQYF
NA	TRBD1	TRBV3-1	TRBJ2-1	TGTGCCAGCAGCCAACCACGCGGGACAGGGGACGGGAATGAGCAGTTCTTC	CASSQPRGTGDGNEQFF